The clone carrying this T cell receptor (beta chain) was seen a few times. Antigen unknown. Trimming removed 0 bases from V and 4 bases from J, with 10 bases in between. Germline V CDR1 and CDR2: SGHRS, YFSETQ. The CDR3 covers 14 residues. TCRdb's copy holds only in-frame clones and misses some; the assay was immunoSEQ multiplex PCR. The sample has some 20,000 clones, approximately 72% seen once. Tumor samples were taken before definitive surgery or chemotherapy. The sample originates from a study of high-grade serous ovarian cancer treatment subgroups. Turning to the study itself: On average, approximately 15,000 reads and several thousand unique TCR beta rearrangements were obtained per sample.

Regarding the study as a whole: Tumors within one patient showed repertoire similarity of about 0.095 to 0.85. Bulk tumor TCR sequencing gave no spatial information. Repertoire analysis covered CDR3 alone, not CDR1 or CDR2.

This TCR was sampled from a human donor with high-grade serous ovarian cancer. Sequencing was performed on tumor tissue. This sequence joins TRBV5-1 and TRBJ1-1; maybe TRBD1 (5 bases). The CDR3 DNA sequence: TGCGCCAGCAGCTTGGAAGGGGCGAGCACTGAAGCTTTCTTT. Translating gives CASSLEGASTEAFF.